This T cell receptor beta chain was recovered during a study of human T cells and chemical hapten exposure. Study observations and caveats: TCRs above 1 in 1000 frequency stayed constant with DPC sensitization.

TCRdb re-called the RACE reads through MiXCR, storing one row per CDR3 protein. The sample comprises 380,000 or so distinct CDR3 sequences, around 5% of which are singletons, and about 8.2% rests with the top ten. V was pared by 4 bases and J by 1 base, with 10 bases between. The germline CDR1 and CDR2 sequences are SGHAT and FQNNGV. There are 14 residues in the CDR3. The time point denotes: pre-sensitization, week 0. Treatment denoted: therapeutic diphenylcyclopropenone sensitization with weekly scalp DPC. There are many counts of this clonotype. Its specificity is not known. The chain uses TRBV11-2 and TRBJ1-1, with D possibly being TRBD1 (5 bases). The sequences come from whole blood, collected in connection with sensitization to the hapten diphenylcyclopropenone (DPC). The source of this sequence is a young woman with alopecia areata. Some clones in this sample may be carry-over from other donors' samples. The CDR3 DNA follows: TGTGCCAGCAGCTCCACAACAGGGAACACTGAAGCTTTCTTT. Translated: CASSSTTGNTEAFF.